This entry describes one TCR beta chain. Its antigen is not identified. CD4+ and CD8+ T cells were sorted from PBMCs stained for CD3, CD4 and CD8. The source of the sample is a study of CD8+ T cells in alopecia areata. cDNA serving as the sequencing template came from extracted, reverse transcribed RNA. Produced via immunoSEQ multiplex PCR; TCRdb's table is partial and in-frame only. The sample lists tens of thousands of clones, 45% to 60% occurring once. Study observations and caveats: Sequenced scalp T cells also include alphabeta T cells resident in normal skin.

Germline V CDR1 and CDR2: SGDLS, YYNGEE. The V and J ends lost 2 bases and 5 bases, in that order; junction bases with no gene match: 9. This CDR3 is built from 15 residues. The gene calls are TRBV9 and TRBJ2-5, with 7 bases aligning to TRBD2. Sequencing was performed on NKG2D-high CD8+ T cells sorted from blood. The sequence was obtained from a human donor with alopecia areata. Here the CDR3 reads CASSVLGTMGETQYF. CDR3 DNA: TGTGCCAGCAGCGTCCTAGGGACTATGGGGGAGACCCAGTACTTC.